This T cell receptor (beta chain) was identified in a study of blood T cells in healthy people across ages. Germline CDR1 reads SGHRS; CDR2 reads YFSETQ. V lost 4 bases and J lost 4, with 13 bases in between. The CDR3 extends over 14 amino acids. Combining a sample-barcoded 5' primer with a J-beta primer mix, a second PCR ran for roughly 7 to 11 cycles. TCRdb independently ran MiXCR on the 5' RACE reads; one entry per CDR3 protein. The table has some 900,000 distinct CDR3 sequences, about 44% seen once. The sequenced sample was blood. The sequence was obtained from a man aged 25-45 years in good health. The V gene is TRBV5-1, the J gene TRBJ2-3; the D gene is possibly TRBD2 (6 bases). The CDR3 here is CASSLGLYPDTQYF. The CDR3 nucleotides read TGCGCCAGCAGCCTCGGACTATATCCAGATACGCAGTATTTT.